The present entry profiles one T cell receptor beta chain with its context. The target antigen is unknown. This sample is drawn from a study of cytomegalovirus exposure and HLA in healthy donors. Some clones are missing from TCRdb's copy, which holds only in-frame ones; the method was immunoSEQ multiplex PCR. The sample holds about 130,000 clones; just under 90% are singletons and the top ten take about 3.5%. Germline V lookup: CDR1 SEHNR, CDR2 FQNEAQ (reference sequence). The germline V and J ends were trimmed by 5 bases and 7 bases, with 8 bases remaining between them. The CDR3 runs 11 residues. Points from the study as a whole: A few of the chains that were CMV-associated were confirmed in vitro to be specific for CMV antigens. Reported results showed that the classifier diagnosed cytomegalovirus status with high specificity and sensitivity.

Sequenced sample: PBMCs. This chain links TRBV7-9 with TRBJ1-1; D not resolved. The receptor comes from a man aged 30 to 39 in good health and CMV-seronegative. CDR3 loop: CASSPPGEAFF. In DNA, the CDR3 is TGTGCCAGCAGCCCACCGGGTGAAGCTTTCTTT.